The T cell receptor beta chain described here comes from a study of blood T cell repertoires in COVID-19. Whole-study context: Samples taken during acute and convalescent COVID-19 were collected in the United States, Italy and Spain.

Repertoires were generated with immunoSEQ multiplex PCR, while TCRdb's copy carries only in-frame clones and drops some. The table lists approximately 70,000 clones, 75% to 95% of them singletons. Material for sequencing was peripheral blood. The origin of this receptor is a woman in her fifties or sixties with active COVID-19.

The CDR3 DNA is TGTGCCAGCAGTCCCCGGAACACTGAAGCTTTCTTT. Amino acids: CASSPRNTEAFF. The V call is TRBV6-6, the J call TRBJ1-1, with no clear D. Germline CDR1 is MNHNY and CDR2 is SVGAGI (reference sequence). The V and J ends lost 5 bases and 1 base respectively, with 5 bases between them. The CDR3 runs to 12 residues.